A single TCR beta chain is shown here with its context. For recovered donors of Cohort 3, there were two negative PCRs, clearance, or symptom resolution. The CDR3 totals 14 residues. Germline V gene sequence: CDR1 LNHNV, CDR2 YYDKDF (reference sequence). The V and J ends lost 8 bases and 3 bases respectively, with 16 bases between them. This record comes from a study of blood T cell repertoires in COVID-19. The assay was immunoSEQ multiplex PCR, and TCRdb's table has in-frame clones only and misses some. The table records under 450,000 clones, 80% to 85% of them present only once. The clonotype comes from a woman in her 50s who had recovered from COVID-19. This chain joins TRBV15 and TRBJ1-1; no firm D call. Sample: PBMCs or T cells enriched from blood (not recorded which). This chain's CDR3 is CATRRVLEDTEAFF. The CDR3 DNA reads TGTGCCACCCGTCGGGTCCTCGAAGACACTGAAGCTTTCTTT. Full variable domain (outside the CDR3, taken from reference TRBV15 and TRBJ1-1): DAMVIQNPRYQVTQFGKPVTLSCSQTLNHNVMYWYQQKSSQAPKLLFHYYDKDFNNEADTPDNFQSRRPNTSFCFLDIRSPGLGDTAMYLCATRRVLEDTEAFFGQGTRLTVV.